One TCR beta chain is described in this entry. 13 Jbeta primers and 60 Vbeta primers were used for the PCR. Some clones are missing from TCRdb's copy, which holds only in-frame ones; the method was immunoSEQ multiplex PCR. The sample yields about 140,000 clones, around 83% seen once. These data originate in a study of cytomegalovirus exposure and HLA in healthy donors. The germline CDR1 and CDR2 sequences are LGHNA and YNFKEQ. The CDR3 runs 18 residues. V was clipped by 0 bases and J by 1 base, with 15 bases between them. The chain combines TRBV4-2 with TRBJ2-2; D remains ambiguous. The sequence was obtained from a male donor in good health and CMV-seropositive. The specimen was PBMCs. CDR3 coding DNA: TGTGCCAGCAGCCAAGATTTTTCGGTGAGCTTGAACACCGGGGAGCTGTTTTTT. The encoded protein is CASSQDFSVSLNTGELFF.